This T cell receptor (beta chain) derives from a study of CD8+CD57+ T cells in acquired aplastic anemia. Study information: Isolated CD4+ and CD8+ cells, once sorted, yielded DNA averaging around 2.9 ug. CD4+ reads averaged roughly 10 million in healthy donors.

Many counts were recorded for this clonotype. The antigen remains unidentified. Germline CDR1 and CDR2: LNHDA and SQIVND (reference sequence). With 7 bases clipped from V and 9 bases from J, the junction kept 8 bases outside the gene matches. This CDR3 is 15 amino acids long. Study findings and constraints: CD8+ Simpson's diversity did not differ significantly between patients and controls. Patients and controls had in common fewer than 30 CD8+ CDR3 sequences.

Genomic DNA was employed as the template in profiling TCR beta VDJ and CDR3. TCRdb redid the calling of the reads with MiXCR, one entry per CDR3 protein. The sample has fewer than 250,000 distinct CDR3 sequences, 50% to 55% seen once. Sequenced input: sorted CD4+, CD8+, or CD8+CD57+ T cells (not recorded which) from PBMCs. The clonotype was recovered from a human donor in good health, serving as a control. The chain employs TRBV19 and TRBJ1-6; 11 bases line up with TRBD1. CDR3 sequence: CASTRTGTGGSPLHF. The CDR3 coding sequence is TGTGCCAGTACACGTACCGGGACAGGGGGTTCACCCCTCCACTTT.